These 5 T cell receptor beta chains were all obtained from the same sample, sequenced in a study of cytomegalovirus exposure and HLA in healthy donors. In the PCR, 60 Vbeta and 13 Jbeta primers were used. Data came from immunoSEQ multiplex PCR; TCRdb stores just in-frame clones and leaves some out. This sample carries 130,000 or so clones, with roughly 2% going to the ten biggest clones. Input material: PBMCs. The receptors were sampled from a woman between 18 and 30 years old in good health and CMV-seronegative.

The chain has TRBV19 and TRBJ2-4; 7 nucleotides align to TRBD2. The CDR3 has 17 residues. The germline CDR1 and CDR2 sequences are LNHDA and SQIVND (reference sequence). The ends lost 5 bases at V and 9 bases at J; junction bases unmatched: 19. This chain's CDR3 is CASSDWFTSDGFGIQYF. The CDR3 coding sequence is TGTGCCAGTAGTGACTGGTTCACTAGCGATGGGTTCGGCATTCAGTACTTC.

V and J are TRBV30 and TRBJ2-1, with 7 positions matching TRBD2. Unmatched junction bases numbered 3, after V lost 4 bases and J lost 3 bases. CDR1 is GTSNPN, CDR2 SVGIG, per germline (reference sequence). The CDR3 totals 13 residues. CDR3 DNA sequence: TGTGCCTGGATGTGGGGGGGCTACAATGAGCAGTTCTTC. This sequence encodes CAWMWGGYNEQFF.

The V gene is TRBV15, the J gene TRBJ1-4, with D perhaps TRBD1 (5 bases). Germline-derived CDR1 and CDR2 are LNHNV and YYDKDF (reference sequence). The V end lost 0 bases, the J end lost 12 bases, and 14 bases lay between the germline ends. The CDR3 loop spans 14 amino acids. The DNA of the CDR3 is TGTGCCACCAGCAGAGATCTGGGGCAGGGTGAACTGTTTTTT. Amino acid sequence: CATSRDLGQGELFF.

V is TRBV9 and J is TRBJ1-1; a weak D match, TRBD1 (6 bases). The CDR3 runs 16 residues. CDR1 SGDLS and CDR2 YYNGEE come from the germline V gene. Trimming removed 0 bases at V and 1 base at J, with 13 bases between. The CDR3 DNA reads TGTGCCAGCAGCGTAGATGAGGGGGATTGGAACACTGAAGCTTTCTTT. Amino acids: CASSVDEGDWNTEAFF.

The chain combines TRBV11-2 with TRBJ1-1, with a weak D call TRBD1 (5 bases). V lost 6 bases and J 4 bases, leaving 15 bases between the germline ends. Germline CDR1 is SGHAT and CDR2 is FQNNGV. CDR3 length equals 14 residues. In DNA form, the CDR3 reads TGTGCCAGCAGTCTAAGCTCGGGGGGCACTGAAGCTTTCTTT. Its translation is CASSLSSGGTEAFF.